This T cell receptor beta chain was captured in a study of blood T cell repertoires in COVID-19. V lost 0 bases and J lost 3, with 15 bases in between. The CDR3 covers 17 residues. Germline V gene sequence: CDR1 MGHRA, CDR2 YSYEKL. Libraries were prepared by immunoSEQ multiplex PCR; TCRdb keeps only in-frame clonotypes and omits some of them. This sample has about 150,000 clones; around 85% occur once, and the top ten carry 25% to 30%. The source material was peripheral blood. The chain uses TRBV4-1 and TRBJ1-3, with a weak D call TRBD1 (6 bases). The sequence was obtained from a woman in her fifties or sixties with acute or convalescent COVID-19. This CDR3 reads CASSQDGGRAGGNTIYF. The CDR3 nucleotides read TGCGCCAGCAGCCAAGATGGGGGCAGGGCTGGTGGAAACACCATATATTTT.